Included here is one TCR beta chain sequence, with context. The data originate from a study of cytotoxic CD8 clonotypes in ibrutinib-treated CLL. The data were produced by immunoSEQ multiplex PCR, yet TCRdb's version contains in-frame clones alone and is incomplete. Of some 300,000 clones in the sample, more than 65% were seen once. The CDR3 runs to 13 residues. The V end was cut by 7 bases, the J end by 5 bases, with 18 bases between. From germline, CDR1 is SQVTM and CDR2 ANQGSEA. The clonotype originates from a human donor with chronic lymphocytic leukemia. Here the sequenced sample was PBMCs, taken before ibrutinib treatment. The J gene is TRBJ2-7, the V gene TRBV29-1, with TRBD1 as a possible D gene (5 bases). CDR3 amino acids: CSARVGRSHEQYF. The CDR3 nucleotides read TGCAGCGCCAGGGTTGGTCGTTCCCACGAGCAGTACTTC.